Each of the 6 T cell receptor beta chains below was sequenced from the same sample in a study of TIL therapy for anti-PD-1-resistant metastatic lung cancer. The immunoSEQ assay was v3. Libraries were prepared by immunoSEQ multiplex PCR; TCRdb keeps only in-frame clonotypes and omits some of them. The sample lists about 36,000 clones, 70% to 75% occurring once. The time point denotes: pre-treatment sample, taken before nivolumab and TIL therapy. Sample: blood, taken at baseline. These receptors were collected from a person aged 25-79 years with non-small cell lung cancer.

The CDR3 is CAGRRDSSYEQYF. For the CDR3, the DNA is TGTGCCGGAAGACGGGACAGCTCCTACGAGCAGTACTTC. J is TRBJ2-7 and V is TRBV10-3, with 7 bases that match TRBD1. The CDR3 consists of 13 residues. The germline V gene encodes CDR1 ENHRY and CDR2 SYGVKD. The V gene end was trimmed by 11 bases and the J gene end by 0 bases; junction bases not matched to a gene: 7.

The CDR3 DNA reads TGTGCCTACGTACAGGGGGCGCACAATGAGCAGTTCTTC. Protein sequence: CAYVQGAHNEQFF. The chain carries TRBV30 and TRBJ2-1, with 9 bases fitting TRBD1. The J segment lost 5 bases and the V segment lost 7 bases, leaving 6 bases of the junction unmatched. The V gene's germline CDR1 is GTSNPN and CDR2 SVGIG (reference sequence). The length of the CDR3 is 13 residues.

The J gene is TRBJ2-3, the V gene TRBV9; 8 bases fit TRBD1. Germline CDR1 reads SGDLS; CDR2 reads YYNGEE. There are 16 residues in the CDR3. The ends lost 1 base at V and 2 bases at J; junction bases unmatched: 6. The CDR3 region has the DNA TGTGCCAGCAGCGTACAGGGGGCGCGGTTCACAGATACGCAGTATTTT. Translated: CASSVQGARFTDTQYF.

The V gene is TRBV5-4, the J gene TRBJ2-2, with 8 bases matching TRBD1. This CDR3 region has 16 residues. The germline V gene has CDR1 SGHNT and CDR2 YYREEE (reference sequence). The J segment lost 8 bases and the V segment lost 4 bases, leaving 13 bases of the junction unmatched. CDR3 nucleotide sequence: TGTGCCAGCAGCGGCGACAGGGGCACATCTTTGGGGGAGCTGTTTTTT. This sequence encodes CASSGDRGTSLGELFF. Full variable domain (outside the CDR3, taken from reference TRBV5-4 and TRBJ2-2): ETGVTQSPTHLIKTRGQQVTLRCSSQSGHNTVSWYQQALGQGPQFIFQYYREEENGRGNFPPRFSGLQFPNYSSELNVNALELDDSALYLCASSGDRGTSLGELFFGEGSRLTVL.

The rearrangement links TRBV19 to TRBJ1-1, with TRBD1 identical over 8 bases. This CDR3 region has 14 residues. Per germline, CDR1 LNHDA and CDR2 SQIVND (reference sequence). V lost 6 bases, J lost 0 bases, and 3 bases stayed unmatched. CDR3 DNA sequence: TGTGCCAGTAGAAACAGGGGGATGAACACTGAAGCTTTCTTT. Its translation: CASRNRGMNTEAFF. The variable domain in full, with the rest retrieved from reference TRBV19 and TRBJ1-1, is DGGITQSPKYLFRKEGQNVTLSCEQNLNHDAMYWYRQDPGQGLRLIYYSQIVNDFQKGDIAEGYSVSREKKESFPLTVTSAQKNPTAFYLCASRNRGMNTEAFFGQGTRLTVV.

In its sample, this clone was seen once. The J gene is TRBJ1-2, the V gene TRBV5-1; D call uncertain. Trimming stripped 7 bases from V and 0 bases from J, with 16 bases between. There are 15 residues in the CDR3. Looked up from germline, CDR1 is SGHRS and CDR2 is YFSETQ. CDR3 loop: CASAPGPPSNYGYTF. CDR3 bases: TGCGCCAGCGCACCTGGTCCCCCCTCTAACTATGGCTACACCTTC.